The 32 T cell receptor beta chains reported below all come from one sample, sequenced in a study of regulatory T cells in long-lasting Graves disease. Construction of the TCR beta libraries employed iRepertoire HTBI primers in conjunction with Arm-PCR of CDR3 regions. Via MiXCR, TCRdb re-called the multiplex PCR reads, giving one row per CDR3 protein. The sample shows 310,000 or so distinct CDR3 sequences, 22% of them seen only once. Indicated time point: persistent/refractory GD, antithyroid drugs over 5 years with positive TRAb. PBMC-derived RNA was used for the TCR library. This material consisted of peripheral blood mononuclear cells (PBMCs), taken when the disease was refractory, from a patient treated with antithyroid drugs. These receptor sequences come from a female donor with Graves disease.

This clonotype was observed many times. The chain recombines TRBV7-8 with TRBJ2-5; D is undetermined. With 5 bases removed from V and 4 bases from J, the gap between germline ends came to 11 bases. Per germline, CDR1 SGHVS and CDR2 FQNEAQ. The length of the CDR3 is 13 residues. The CDR3 nucleotides read TGTGCCAGCAGCGCGAGCCCACTAGAGACCCAGTACTTC. It specifies CASSASPLETQYF.

The table lists this clonotype with many counts. This sequence joins TRBV20-1 and TRBJ1-5; 7 bases are a match to TRBD1. This CDR3 has 14 amino acids. Trimming removed 5 bases from V and 3 bases from J; junction bases left unmatched: 7. CDR1 is DFQATT and CDR2 is SNEGSKA in the germline V gene (reference sequence). DNA for the CDR3: TGCAGTGCTTTGGGGGACAGTAACAATCAGCCCCAGCATTTT. This gives the protein CSALGDSNNQPQHF.

The chain uses TRBV10-3 and TRBJ2-2, with 15 bases aligning to TRBD2. Looked up from germline, CDR1 is ENHRY and CDR2 is SYGVKD. Losses at the gene ends were 3 bases for V and 4 bases for J; bases not matched to a gene: 12. This CDR3 has 20 residues. The CDR3 sequence: CAISDPSRTSGREVTGELFF. CDR3 in DNA: TGTGCCATCAGTGACCCGTCACGGACTAGCGGGAGGGAGGTCACCGGGGAGCTGTTTTTT.

The chain links TRBV20-1 to TRBJ2-3; 12 bases fit TRBD1. The germline V gene encodes CDR1 DFQATT and CDR2 SNEGSKA (reference sequence). The V segment lost 4 bases and the J segment 6 bases; nucleotides outside the gene matches: 8. The CDR3 covers 15 residues. DNA for the CDR3: TGCAGTGCTAACGCGGGACAGGGGGCGTCGGATACGCAGTATTTT. Translation gives CSANAGQGASDTQYF.

This clonotype was seen a few times. The gene calls are TRBV5-1 and TRBJ2-2; 8 bases agree with TRBD1. CDR1 is SGHRS and CDR2 is YFSETQ in the germline V gene. CDR3 length: 16 amino acids. Trimming took 0 bases from V and 4 from J; bases not matched to a gene: 5. In DNA form, the CDR3 reads TGCGCCAGCAGCTTGGGAAATGACAGGGGCACCGGGGAGCTGTTTTTT. This translates into CASSLGNDRGTGELFF. Full variable domain (remainder filled in from reference TRBV5-1 and TRBJ2-2): KAGVTQTPRYLIKTRGQQVTLSCSPISGHRSVSWYQQTPGQGLQFLFEYFSETQRNKGNFPGRFSGRQFSNSRSEMNVSTLELGDSALYLCASSLGNDRGTGELFFGEGSRLTVL.

A few counts support this clonotype. The chain has TRBV12-3 or TRBV12-4 and TRBJ2-2; TRBD2 agrees at 16 bases. J gave up 6 bases and V 4 bases, and 5 bases lay outside the gene matches. This CDR3 is built from 17 residues. The CDR3 sequence: CASSSGLAGGPAGELFF. CDR3 DNA: TGTGCCAGCAGTTCGGGACTAGCGGGAGGGCCTGCCGGGGAGCTGTTTTTT.

This clonotype has only a few counts. The chain combines TRBV6-5 with TRBJ2-3; a weak D match, TRBD1 (6 bases). CDR1 MNHEY and CDR2 SVGAGI come from the germline V gene. The CDR3 extends over 12 amino acids. The V end was cut by 4 bases, the J end by 7 bases, with 9 bases between. CDR3 sequence: CASSFQGNTQYF. The CDR3 nucleotides read TGTGCCAGCAGTTTCCAGGGGAATACGCAGTATTTT.

This clonotype was observed at least ten times. The rearrangement uses TRBV7-9 and TRBJ1-4; D unresolved. This CDR3 contains 15 residues. Germline CDR1 and CDR2: SEHNR and FQNEAQ (reference sequence). V lost 3 bases to trimming and J lost 8 bases, with 16 bases between them. The CDR3 reads CASSFGRQSREKLFF. The CDR3 DNA reads TGTGCCAGCAGCTTTGGGAGACAATCGCGCGAAAAACTGTTTTTT.

This clonotype was picked up many times. The V call is TRBV29-1, the J call TRBJ2-5; D possibly corresponds to TRBD2 (6 bases). V dropped 4 bases and J dropped 4 bases, with 10 bases sitting between them. Germline V CDR1 and CDR2: SQVTM, ANQGSEA. The CDR3 has 12 amino acids. The CDR3 nucleotides are TGCAGCGTTGCAATGGGGGGAGAGACCCAGTACTTC. This encodes CSVAMGGETQYF.

This clonotype has only a few counts. The V call is TRBV4-3, the J call TRBJ1-5; D is ambiguous. Germline CDR1 reads LGHNA; CDR2 reads YSLEER. V shed 0 bases and J shed 3 bases, with 6 bases lying between them. CDR3 length equals 14 residues. As DNA, the CDR3 is TGCGCCAGCAGCCAAGATCCCTTCAATCAGCCCCAGCATTTT. Its translation is CASSQDPFNQPQHF.

There are many counts of this clonotype. CDR3 coding DNA: TGTGCCAGCAGCGGACTAGCGGGAGGCTCAGATACGCAGTATTTT. It translates to CASSGLAGGSDTQYF. The genes are TRBV11-2 and TRBJ2-3; 14 bases match TRBD2. J was trimmed by 4 bases and V by 5 bases; bases with no gene match: 2. CDR3 size: 15 residues. The V gene's germline CDR1 is SGHAT and CDR2 FQNNGV.

This rearrangement joins TRBV19 to TRBJ2-7, with D possibly matching TRBD1 (5 bases). There are 14 residues in the CDR3. V lost 4 bases, J lost 5 bases, and 15 bases lay in between. Looked up from germline, CDR1 is LNHDA and CDR2 is SQIVND (reference sequence). CDR3 sequence (DNA): TGTGCCAGTAGTAACGGCAGGGCAAAGGACGAGCAGTACTTC. Protein: CASSNGRAKDEQYF.

This clonotype was seen at least ten times. The rearrangement links TRBV27 to TRBJ2-5; D possibly matches TRBD1 or TRBD2 (6 bases each). The CDR3 sequence is 16 residues long. V lost 4 bases and J lost 4, with 19 bases in between. Germline loops: CDR1 MNHEY, CDR2 SMNVEV (reference sequence). Here the CDR3 DNA reads TGTGCCAGCAGTTCTCCTGGCAGGGGAGGTATAGAGACCCAGTACTTC. It translates to CASSSPGRGGIETQYF.

The table lists this clonotype with many counts. The chain joins TRBV7-2 to TRBJ1-5, with D tentatively TRBD1 (5 bases). The germline CDR1 and CDR2 sequences are SGHTA and FQGNSA. The germline V and J ends were trimmed by 5 bases and 5 bases, with 10 bases remaining between them. CDR3 length: 13 amino acids. The CDR3 DNA sequence: TGTGCCAGCAGCAGAGACAGTCATCAGCCCCAGCATTTT. Amino acids: CASSRDSHQPQHF. Full variable domain (missing parts from reference TRBV7-2 and TRBJ1-5): GAGVSQSPSNKVTEKGKDVELRCDPISGHTALYWYRQSLGQGLEFLIYFQGNSAPDKSGLPSDRFSAERTGGSVSTLTIQRTQQEDSAVYLCASSRDSHQPQHFGDGTRLSIL.

The genes are TRBV27 and TRBJ1-1, with 7 nucleotides matching TRBD1. Losses at the gene ends were 3 bases for V and 1 base for J; bases not matched to a gene: 5. The CDR3 is 15 residues long. Germline loops: CDR1 MNHEY, CDR2 SMNVEV (reference sequence). The CDR3 sequence: CASSLVRQGNTEAFF. CDR3 DNA: TGTGCCAGCAGTTTGGTGCGACAGGGGAACACTGAAGCTTTCTTT.

The V gene is TRBV7-9, the J gene TRBJ2-1; 7 bases are shared with TRBD2. V was pared by 1 base and J by 2 bases, with 2 bases of the junction left unmatched. The CDR3 has 15 amino acids. CDR1 and CDR2 (germline): SEHNR, FQNEAQ (reference sequence). CDR3 residues: CASSLVRGAYNEQFF. As DNA, the CDR3 is TGTGCCAGCAGCTTAGTACGGGGGGCCTACAATGAGCAGTTCTTC. Supplemented by reference TRBV7-9 and TRBJ2-1, the full variable domain reads DTGVSQNPRHKITKRGQNVTFRCDPISEHNRLYWYRQTLGQGPEFLTYFQNEAQLEKSRLLSDRFSAERPKGSFSTLEIQRTEQGDSAMYLCASSLVRGAYNEQFFGPGTRLTVL.

This clonotype turned up a few times. The rearrangement joins TRBV7-2 to TRBJ2-5; D gene unclear. The CDR3 runs 15 residues. V was cut by 0 bases and J by 5 bases, with 13 bases left in between. CDR1 and CDR2 from the germline V gene are SGHTA and FQGNSA. CDR3 nucleotides: TGTGCCAGCAGCTTAGCGCGTCCGGGCGCGGAGACCCAGTACTTC. This sequence encodes CASSLARPGAETQYF.

Details on this clonotype: One base away lies a much larger clone, so this may be a sequencing read error. The V and J genes are TRBV11-2 and TRBJ1-4; D is uncertain. Per the germline V gene, CDR1 is SGHAT and CDR2 is FQNNGV. CDR3 length equals 16 residues. V was clipped by 4 bases and J by 6 bases, with 18 bases between them. Here the CDR3 reads CASSYRTLLVDEKLFF. CDR3 in DNA: TGTGCCAGCAGCTACCGGACGCTTTTGGTGGATGAAAAACTGTTTTTT.

The sample holds many counts of this clonotype. J is TRBJ1-1 and V is TRBV3-1, with D hard to call. Germline V gives CDR1 LGHDT, CDR2 YNNKEL (reference sequence). Trimming removed 7 bases from V and 4 bases from J, with 10 bases in between. CDR3 size: 12 residues. DNA for the CDR3: TGTGCCAGCACCCGATGGGGCACTGAAGCTTTCTTT. Its protein is CASTRWGTEAFF.

The chain links TRBV7-2 to TRBJ2-7; no reliable D call. The germline CDR1 and CDR2 sequences are SGHTA and FQGNSA. The CDR3 is made up of 15 amino acids. The V and J ends lost 1 base and 0 bases respectively, with 10 bases between them. CDR3 amino acids: CASSLERVPSYEQYF. CDR3 sequence (DNA): TGTGCCAGCAGCTTAGAACGCGTCCCCTCCTACGAGCAGTACTTC.

This clonotype was seen once. This may come from a read error, since a much larger clone is one base off. The chain recombines TRBV7-2 with TRBJ2-7; 8 bases map to TRBD2. From germline, CDR1 is SGHTA and CDR2 FQGNSA. The CDR3 contains 15 residues. DNA of the CDR3: TGTGCCAGCAGCTATCCTACTAGCGGATACGCCGAGCGGTACTTC. Its protein product is CASSYPTSGYAERYF. The full variable domain, with the rest looked up from reference TRBV7-2 and TRBJ2-7, is GAGVSQSPSNKVTEKGKDVELRCDPISGHTALYWYRQSLGQGLEFLIYFQGNSAPDKSGLPSDRFSAERTGGSVSTLTIQRTQQEDSAVYLCASSYPTSGYAERYFGPGTRLTVT.

This clonotype has only a few counts. The chain combines TRBV27 with TRBJ2-5; 7 nucleotides line up with TRBD2. CDR3 length equals 15 residues. From germline, CDR1 is MNHEY and CDR2 SMNVEV (reference sequence). V shed 6 bases, J shed 1 base, and the junction held 8 bases outside the gene matches. The CDR3 reads CASRPRWTSQETQYF. CDR3 in DNA: TGTGCCAGCAGACCAAGATGGACTAGCCAAGAGACCCAGTACTTC.

This clonotype showed up just a few times. The chain has TRBV7-3 and TRBJ2-3, with 8 bases fitting TRBD2. Germline V gene data show CDR1 as SGHTA and CDR2 as FQGTGA. This CDR3 comprises 16 residues. Trimming took 6 bases from V and 5 from J; bases not matched to a gene: 13. CDR3 amino acids: CASSQSSGSLGDTQYF. Here the CDR3 DNA reads TGTGCCAGCAGTCAGAGCAGCGGGAGTCTCGGAGATACGCAGTATTTT.

This clonotype was picked up a small number of times. The chain combines TRBV5-4 with TRBJ1-2; 8 bases align to TRBD1. Germline CDR1 SGHNT, CDR2 YYREEE (reference sequence). The V gene end was trimmed by 0 bases and the J gene end by 3 bases; junction bases not matched to a gene: 1. The CDR3 has 14 residues. The CDR3 sequence: CASSLAGGYYGYTF. The CDR3 DNA follows: TGTGCCAGCAGCTTGGCAGGGGGCTACTATGGCTACACCTTC.

V is TRBV28 and J is TRBJ1-1; D remains ambiguous. Trimming removed 9 bases at V and 3 bases at J, with 17 bases between. Germline V CDR1 and CDR2: MDHEN, SYDVKM. CDR3 length equals 14 residues. The CDR3 here is CASKDRHLDTEAFF. The DNA for the CDR3 is TGTGCCAGTAAAGATAGGCATCTGGACACTGAAGCTTTCTTT.

This clonotype has ten or more counts. J is TRBJ1-1 and V is TRBV6-9; 8 nucleotides line up with TRBD1. The V segment lost 4 bases and the J segment 9 bases; nucleotides outside the gene matches: 13. The CDR3 spans 15 residues. CDR1 is MNHGY, CDR2 SVAAGI, per germline. CDR3 amino acids: CASSSDSGGGLQAFF. The CDR3 DNA is TGTGCCAGCAGTTCGGACTCAGGGGGCGGACTCCAAGCTTTCTTT.

This clonotype appeared many times. The rearrangement uses TRBV28 and TRBJ2-7, with TRBD2 identical over 8 bases. The V segment lost 7 bases and the J segment 2 bases; nucleotides outside the gene matches: 10. CDR1 MDHEN and CDR2 SYDVKM come from the germline V gene. CDR3 size: 15 residues. The CDR3 bases are TGTGCCAGCACACTTTATACGGGAGGGACCTACGAGCAGTACTTC. As protein: CASTLYTGGTYEQYF.

This clonotype was seen just once. This could be a read error, since a much larger clone is one nucleotide away. This chain uses TRBV7-6 with TRBJ2-7; TRBD2 agrees at 11 bases. The V gene's germline CDR1 is SGHVS and CDR2 FNYEAQ. The CDR3 is made up of 15 amino acids. CDR3 nucleotide sequence: TGTACCAGCAGCTTAGGGACTAGCGGCATCTACGAGCAGTACTTC. Translating it yields CTSSLGTSGIYEQYF.

The chain links TRBV19 to TRBJ2-5, with a tentative D call TRBD1 (6 bases). Per germline, CDR1 LNHDA and CDR2 SQIVND (reference sequence). This CDR3 spans 14 amino acids. Trimming removed 3 bases at V and 1 base at J, with 9 bases between. As DNA, the CDR3 is TGTGCCAGTAGTATCGCGGACAGCCAAGAGACCCAGTACTTC. This sequence encodes CASSIADSQETQYF.

This clonotype appeared many times. The V and J genes are TRBV6-1 and TRBJ2-7, with 7 bases aligning to TRBD2. From germline, CDR1 is MNHNS and CDR2 SASEGT. V dropped 6 bases and J dropped 3; count of bases not matched to a gene: 8. CDR3 length equals 14 residues. The CDR3 sequence is CASSLGDYIYEQYF. In DNA, the CDR3 is TGTGCCAGCAGCTTGGGGGACTATATCTACGAGCAGTACTTC.

The V and J genes are TRBV20-1 and TRBJ1-2, with TRBD1 as a possible D gene (5 bases). The CDR3 has 11 residues. In germline, CDR1 is DFQATT, CDR2 SNEGSKA (reference sequence). Trimming removed 3 bases from V and 8 bases from J, with 10 bases in between. CDR3 in DNA: TGCAGTGCTAGGGGGGGACTCGGCTACACCTTC. Its translation is CSARGGLGYTF.

The chain combines TRBV3-1 with TRBJ1-2; D not certain. The CDR3 is 13 amino acids. The germline V gene has CDR1 LGHDT and CDR2 YNNKEL (reference sequence). The V end was cut by 2 bases, the J end by 2 bases, with 6 bases between. The CDR3 coding sequence is TGTGCCAGCAGCCAAAGGTACAACTATGGCTACACCTTC. Protein: CASSQRYNYGYTF.